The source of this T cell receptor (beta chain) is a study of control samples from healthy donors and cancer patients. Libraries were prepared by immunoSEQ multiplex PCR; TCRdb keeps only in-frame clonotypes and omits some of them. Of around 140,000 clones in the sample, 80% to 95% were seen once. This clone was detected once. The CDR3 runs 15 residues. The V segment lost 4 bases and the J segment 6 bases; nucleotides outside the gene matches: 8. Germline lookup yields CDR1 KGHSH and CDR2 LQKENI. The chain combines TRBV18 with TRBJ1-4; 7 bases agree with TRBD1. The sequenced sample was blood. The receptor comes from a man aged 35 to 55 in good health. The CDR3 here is CASSLRITGDEKLFF. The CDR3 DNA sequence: TGTGCCAGCTCACTTCGAATCACAGGGGATGAAAAACTGTTTTTT.